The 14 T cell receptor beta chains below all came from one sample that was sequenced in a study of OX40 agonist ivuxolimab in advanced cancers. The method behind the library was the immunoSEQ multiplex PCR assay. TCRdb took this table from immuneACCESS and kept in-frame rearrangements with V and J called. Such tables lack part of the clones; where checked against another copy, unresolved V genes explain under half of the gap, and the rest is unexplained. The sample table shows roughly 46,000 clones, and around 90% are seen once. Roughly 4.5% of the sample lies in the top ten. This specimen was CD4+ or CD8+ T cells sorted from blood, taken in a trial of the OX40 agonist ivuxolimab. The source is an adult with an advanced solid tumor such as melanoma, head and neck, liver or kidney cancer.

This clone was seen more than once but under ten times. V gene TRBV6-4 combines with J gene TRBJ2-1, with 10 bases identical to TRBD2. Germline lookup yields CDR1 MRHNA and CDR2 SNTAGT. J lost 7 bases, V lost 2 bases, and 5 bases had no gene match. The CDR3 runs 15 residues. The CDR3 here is CASSDSGRGGNEQFF. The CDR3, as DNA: TGTGCCAGCAGTGACAGCGGGAGGGGAGGTAATGAGCAGTTCTTC.

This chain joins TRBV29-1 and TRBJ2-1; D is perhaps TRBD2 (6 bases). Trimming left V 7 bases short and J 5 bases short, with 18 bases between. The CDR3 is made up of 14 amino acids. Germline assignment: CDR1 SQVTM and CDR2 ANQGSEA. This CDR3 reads CSEGLPGLHNEQFF. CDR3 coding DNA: TGCAGCGAGGGACTCCCGGGACTGCACAATGAGCAGTTCTTC.

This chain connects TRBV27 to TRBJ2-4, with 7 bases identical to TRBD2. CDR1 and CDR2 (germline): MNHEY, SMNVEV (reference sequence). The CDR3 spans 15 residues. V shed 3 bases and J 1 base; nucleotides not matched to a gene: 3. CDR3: CASSLGGMAKNIQYF. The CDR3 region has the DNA TGTGCCAGCAGTTTGGGAGGGATGGCCAAAAACATTCAGTACTTC.

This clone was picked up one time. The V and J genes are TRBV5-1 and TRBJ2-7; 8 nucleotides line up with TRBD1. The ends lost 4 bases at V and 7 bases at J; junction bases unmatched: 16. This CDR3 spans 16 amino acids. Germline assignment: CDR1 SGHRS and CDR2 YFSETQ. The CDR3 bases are TGCGCCAGCAGCGGGTACCTCGGACAGGGCCCGAGTGAGCAGTACTTC. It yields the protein CASSGYLGQGPSEQYF.

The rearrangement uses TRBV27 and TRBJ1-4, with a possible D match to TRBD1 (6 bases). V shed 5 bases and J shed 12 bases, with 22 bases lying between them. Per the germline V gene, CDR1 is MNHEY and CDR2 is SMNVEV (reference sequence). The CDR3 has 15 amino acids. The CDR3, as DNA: TGTGCCAGCAGTAGACTAGGACAGCCCTACGAGGAACTGTTTTTT. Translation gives CASSRLGQPYEELFF.

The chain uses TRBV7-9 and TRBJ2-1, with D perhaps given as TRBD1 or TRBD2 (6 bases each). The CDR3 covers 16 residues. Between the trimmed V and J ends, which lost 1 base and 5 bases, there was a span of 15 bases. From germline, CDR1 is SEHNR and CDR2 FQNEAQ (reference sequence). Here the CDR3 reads CASSLGRQGTHNEQFF. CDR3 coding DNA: TGTGCCAGCAGCTTAGGCCGGCAGGGGACTCACAATGAGCAGTTCTTC.

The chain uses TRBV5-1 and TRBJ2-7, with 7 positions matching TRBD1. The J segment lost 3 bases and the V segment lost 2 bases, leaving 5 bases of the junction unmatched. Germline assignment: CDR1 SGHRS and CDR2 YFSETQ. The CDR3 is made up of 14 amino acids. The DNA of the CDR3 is TGCGCCAGCAGCTTCCTACCAGGGGGCTACGAGCAGTACTTC. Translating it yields CASSFLPGGYEQYF.

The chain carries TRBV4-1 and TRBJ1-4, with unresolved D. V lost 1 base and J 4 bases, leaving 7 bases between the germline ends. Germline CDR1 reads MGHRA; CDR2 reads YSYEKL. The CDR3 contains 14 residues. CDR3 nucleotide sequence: TGCGCCAGCAGCCAAGTCACAGATAATGAAAAACTGTTTTTT. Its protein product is CASSQVTDNEKLFF.

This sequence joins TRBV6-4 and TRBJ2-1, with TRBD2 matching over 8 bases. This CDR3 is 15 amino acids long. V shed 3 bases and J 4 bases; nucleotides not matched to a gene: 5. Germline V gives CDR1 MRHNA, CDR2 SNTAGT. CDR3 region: CASSEWSSGYNEQFF. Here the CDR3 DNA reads TGTGCCAGCAGTGAGTGGTCTAGCGGGTACAATGAGCAGTTCTTC.

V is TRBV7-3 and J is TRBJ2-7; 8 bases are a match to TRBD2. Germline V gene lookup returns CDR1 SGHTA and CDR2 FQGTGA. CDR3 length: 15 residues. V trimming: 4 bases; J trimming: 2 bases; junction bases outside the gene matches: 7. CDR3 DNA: TGTGCCAGCAGCTGGTATAGCGGGGCTGCCTACGAGCAGTACTTC. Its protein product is CASSWYSGAAYEQYF.

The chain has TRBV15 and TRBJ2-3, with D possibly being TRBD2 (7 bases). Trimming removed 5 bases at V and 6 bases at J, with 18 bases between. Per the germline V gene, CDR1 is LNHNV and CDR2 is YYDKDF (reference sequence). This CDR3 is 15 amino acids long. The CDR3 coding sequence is TGTGCCACCAGCCCATGGGGGGGGGCTACGGATACGCAGTATTTT. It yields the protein CATSPWGGATDTQYF.

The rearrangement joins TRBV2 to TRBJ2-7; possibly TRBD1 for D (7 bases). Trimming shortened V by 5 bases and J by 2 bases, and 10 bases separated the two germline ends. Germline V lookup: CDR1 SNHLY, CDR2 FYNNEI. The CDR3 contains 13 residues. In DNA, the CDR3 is TGTGCCAGCAGTTCAGGGGGGACCTACGAGCAGTACGTC. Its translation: CASSSGGTYEQYV.

In nucleotides, the CDR3 is TGTGCCAGCAGCTCCCCAGGGACTGGAACTTTGAACACTGAAGCTTTCTTT. As protein: CASSSPGTGTLNTEAFF. This chain links TRBV7-6 with TRBJ1-1, with a possible D match to TRBD1 (5 bases). This CDR3 is built from 17 residues. Germline V gene lookup returns CDR1 SGHVS and CDR2 FNYEAQ. Deletions cut 4 bases from V and 0 bases from J, with 18 bases between.

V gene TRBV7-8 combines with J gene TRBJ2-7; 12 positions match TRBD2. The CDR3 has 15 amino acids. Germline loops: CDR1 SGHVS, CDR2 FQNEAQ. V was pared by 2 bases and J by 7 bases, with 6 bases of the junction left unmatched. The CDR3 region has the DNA TGTGCCAGCAGCTTACTAGCGGGAGGGCTGGGAGAGCAGTACTTC. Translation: CASSLLAGGLGEQYF.